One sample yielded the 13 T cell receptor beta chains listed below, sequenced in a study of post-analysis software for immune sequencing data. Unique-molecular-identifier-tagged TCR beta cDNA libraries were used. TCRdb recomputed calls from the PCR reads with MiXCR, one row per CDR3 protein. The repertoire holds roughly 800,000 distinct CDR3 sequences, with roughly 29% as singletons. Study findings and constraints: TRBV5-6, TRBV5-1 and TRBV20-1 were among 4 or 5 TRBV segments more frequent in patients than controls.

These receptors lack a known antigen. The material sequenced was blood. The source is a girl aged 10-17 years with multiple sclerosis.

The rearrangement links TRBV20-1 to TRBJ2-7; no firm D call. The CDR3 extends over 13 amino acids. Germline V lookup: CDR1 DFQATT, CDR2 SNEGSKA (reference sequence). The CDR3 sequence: CSARSSPSYEQYF. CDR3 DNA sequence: TGCAGCGCCCGGTCTTCCCCCTCATACGAGCAGTACTTC.

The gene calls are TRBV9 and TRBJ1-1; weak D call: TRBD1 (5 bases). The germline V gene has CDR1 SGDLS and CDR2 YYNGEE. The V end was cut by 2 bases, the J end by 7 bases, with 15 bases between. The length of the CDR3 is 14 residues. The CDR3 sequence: CASSVGGGVGEAFF. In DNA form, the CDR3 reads TGTGCCAGCAGCGTCGGCGGGGGAGTTGGTGAAGCTTTCTTT.

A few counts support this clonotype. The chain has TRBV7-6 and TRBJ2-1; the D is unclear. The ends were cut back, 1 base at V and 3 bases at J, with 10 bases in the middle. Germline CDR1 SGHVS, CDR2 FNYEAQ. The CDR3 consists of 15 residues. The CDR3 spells CASSLGPSSYNEQFF. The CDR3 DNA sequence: TGTGCCAGCAGCTTAGGTCCCTCCAGCTACAATGAGCAGTTCTTC.

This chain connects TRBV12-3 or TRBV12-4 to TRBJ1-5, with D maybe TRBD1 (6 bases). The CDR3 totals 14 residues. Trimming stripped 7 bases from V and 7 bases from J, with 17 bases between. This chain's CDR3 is CASKRGRDNQPQHF. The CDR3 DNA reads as TGTGCCAGCAAACGTGGACGGGACAACCAGCCCCAGCATTTT.

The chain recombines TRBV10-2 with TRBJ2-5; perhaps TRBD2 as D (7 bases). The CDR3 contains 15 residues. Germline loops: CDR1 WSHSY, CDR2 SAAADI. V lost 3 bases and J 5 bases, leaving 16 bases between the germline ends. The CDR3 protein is CASSELGGLWETQYF. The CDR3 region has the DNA TGCGCCAGCAGTGAACTCGGGGGGCTATGGGAGACCCAGTACTTC.

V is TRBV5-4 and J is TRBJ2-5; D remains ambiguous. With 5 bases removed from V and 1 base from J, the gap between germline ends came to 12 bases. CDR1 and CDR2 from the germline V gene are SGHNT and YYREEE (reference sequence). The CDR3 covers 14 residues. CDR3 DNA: TGTGCCAGCAGACCGGACCCTTTCCAAGAGACCCAGTACTTC. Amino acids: CASRPDPFQETQYF.

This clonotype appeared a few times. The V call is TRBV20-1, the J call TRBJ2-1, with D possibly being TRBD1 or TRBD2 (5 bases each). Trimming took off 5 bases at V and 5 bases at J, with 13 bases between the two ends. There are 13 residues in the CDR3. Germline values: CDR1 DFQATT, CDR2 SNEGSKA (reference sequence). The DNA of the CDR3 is TGCAGTGCTGCAGCCGGGACGAACAATGAGCAGTTCTTC. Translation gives CSAAAGTNNEQFF.

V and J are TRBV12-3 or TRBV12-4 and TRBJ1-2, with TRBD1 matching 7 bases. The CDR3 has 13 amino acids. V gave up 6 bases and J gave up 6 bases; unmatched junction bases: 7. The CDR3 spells CASRPTGTDGYTF. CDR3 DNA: TGTGCCAGCAGGCCGACAGGGACGGATGGCTACACCTTC.

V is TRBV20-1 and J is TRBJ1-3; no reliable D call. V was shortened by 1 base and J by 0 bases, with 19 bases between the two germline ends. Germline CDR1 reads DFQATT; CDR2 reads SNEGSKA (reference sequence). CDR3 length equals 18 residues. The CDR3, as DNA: TGCAGTGCTAGAGTTTACGCCGCTCTGGAGGGCTCTGGAAACACCATATATTTT. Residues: CSARVYAALEGSGNTIYF.

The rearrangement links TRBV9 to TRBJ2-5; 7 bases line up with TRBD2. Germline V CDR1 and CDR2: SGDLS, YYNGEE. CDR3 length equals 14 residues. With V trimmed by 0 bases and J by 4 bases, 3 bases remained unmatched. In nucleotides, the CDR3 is TGTGCCAGCAGCGTAGGTAGCGGGTCAGAGACCCAGTACTTC. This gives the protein CASSVGSGSETQYF.

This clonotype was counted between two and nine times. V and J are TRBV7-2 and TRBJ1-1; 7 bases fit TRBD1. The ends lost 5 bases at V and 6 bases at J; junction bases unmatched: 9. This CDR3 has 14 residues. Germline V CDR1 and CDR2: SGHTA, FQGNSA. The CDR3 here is CASSELPGGSEAFF. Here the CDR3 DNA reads TGTGCCAGCAGCGAGCTGCCAGGGGGGTCTGAAGCTTTCTTT.

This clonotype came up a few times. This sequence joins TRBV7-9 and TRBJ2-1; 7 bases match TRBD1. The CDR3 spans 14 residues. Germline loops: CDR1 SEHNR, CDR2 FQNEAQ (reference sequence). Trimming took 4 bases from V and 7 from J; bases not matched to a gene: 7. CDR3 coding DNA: TGTGCCAGCAGCTCCTCACAGGGGCGGAATGAGCAGTTCTTC. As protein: CASSSSQGRNEQFF. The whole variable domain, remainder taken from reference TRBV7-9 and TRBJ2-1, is DTGVSQNPRHKITKRGQNVTFRCDPISEHNRLYWYRQTLGQGPEFLTYFQNEAQLEKSRLLSDRFSAERPKGSFSTLEIQRTEQGDSAMYLCASSSSQGRNEQFFGPGTRLTVL.

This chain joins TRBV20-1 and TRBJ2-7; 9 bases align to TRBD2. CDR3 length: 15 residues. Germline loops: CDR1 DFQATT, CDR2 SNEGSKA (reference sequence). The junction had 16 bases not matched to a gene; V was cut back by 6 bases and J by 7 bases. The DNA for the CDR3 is TGCAGTGCACATGGTGCGGGACTAGCACCCAATGAGCAGTACTTC. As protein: CSAHGAGLAPNEQYF.